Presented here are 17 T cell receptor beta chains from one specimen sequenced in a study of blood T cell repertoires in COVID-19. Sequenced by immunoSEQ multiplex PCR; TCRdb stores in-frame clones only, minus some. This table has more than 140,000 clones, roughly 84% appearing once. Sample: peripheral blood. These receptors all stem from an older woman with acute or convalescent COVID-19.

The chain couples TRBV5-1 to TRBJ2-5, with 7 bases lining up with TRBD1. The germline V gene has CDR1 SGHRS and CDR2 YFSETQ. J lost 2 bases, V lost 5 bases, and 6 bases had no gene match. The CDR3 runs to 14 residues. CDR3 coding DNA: TGCGCCAGCAGTTTCGGACAGGCTCAAGAGACCCAGTACTTC. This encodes CASSFGQAQETQYF. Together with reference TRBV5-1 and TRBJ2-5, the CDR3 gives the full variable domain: KAGVTQTPRYLIKTRGQQVTLSCSPISGHRSVSWYQQTPGQGLQFLFEYFSETQRNKGNFPGRFSGRQFSNSRSEMNVSTLELGDSALYLCASSFGQAQETQYFGPGTRLLVL.

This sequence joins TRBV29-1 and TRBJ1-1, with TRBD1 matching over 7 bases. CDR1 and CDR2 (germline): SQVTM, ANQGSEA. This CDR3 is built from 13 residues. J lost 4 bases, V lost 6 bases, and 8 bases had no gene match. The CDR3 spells CSVTDRVVTEAFF. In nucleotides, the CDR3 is TGCAGCGTGACCGACAGGGTGGTCACTGAAGCTTTCTTT.

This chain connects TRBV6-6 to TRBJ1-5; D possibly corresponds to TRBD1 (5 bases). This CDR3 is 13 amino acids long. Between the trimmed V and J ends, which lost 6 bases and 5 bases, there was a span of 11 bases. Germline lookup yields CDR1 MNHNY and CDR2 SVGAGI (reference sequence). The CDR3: CASSSAGHQPQHF. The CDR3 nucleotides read TGTGCCAGCAGCTCGGCAGGGCATCAGCCCCAGCATTTT.

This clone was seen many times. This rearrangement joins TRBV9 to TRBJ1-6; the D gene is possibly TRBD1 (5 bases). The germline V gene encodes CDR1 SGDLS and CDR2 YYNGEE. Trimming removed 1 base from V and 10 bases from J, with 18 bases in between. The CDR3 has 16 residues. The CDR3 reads CASSVQGGDGYSPLHF. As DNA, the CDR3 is TGTGCCAGCAGCGTACAAGGCGGGGACGGGTACTCACCCCTCCACTTT.

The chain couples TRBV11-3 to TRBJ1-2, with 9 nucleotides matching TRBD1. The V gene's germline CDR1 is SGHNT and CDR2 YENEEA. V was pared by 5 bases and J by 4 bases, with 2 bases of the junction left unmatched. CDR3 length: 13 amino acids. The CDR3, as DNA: TGTGCCAGCAGCACGGACAGGGGCTATGGCTACACCTTC. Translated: CASSTDRGYGYTF.

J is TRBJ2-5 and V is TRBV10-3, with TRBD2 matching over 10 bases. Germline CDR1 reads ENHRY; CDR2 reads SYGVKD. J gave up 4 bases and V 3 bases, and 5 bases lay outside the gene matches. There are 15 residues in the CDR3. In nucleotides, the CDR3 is TGTGCCATCAGTGACGGGGCTAGCGGGGGAGAGACCCAGTACTTC. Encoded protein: CAISDGASGGETQYF.

CDR3 bases: TGTGCCTGGAGTGTAATCTCGAACACCGGGGAGCTGTTTTTT. This encodes CAWSVISNTGELFF. The chain recombines TRBV30 with TRBJ2-2; D uncertain. This CDR3 spans 14 amino acids. The germline V and J ends were trimmed by 0 bases and 0 bases, with 5 bases remaining between them. Germline V CDR1 and CDR2: GTSNPN, SVGIG (reference sequence). The whole variable domain, filled in from reference TRBV30 and TRBJ2-2, reads SQTIHQWPATLVQPVGSPLSLECTVEGTSNPNLYWYRQAAGRGLQLLFYSVGIGQISSEVPQNLSASRPQDRQFILSSKKLLLSDSGFYLCAWSVISNTGELFFGEGSRLTVL.

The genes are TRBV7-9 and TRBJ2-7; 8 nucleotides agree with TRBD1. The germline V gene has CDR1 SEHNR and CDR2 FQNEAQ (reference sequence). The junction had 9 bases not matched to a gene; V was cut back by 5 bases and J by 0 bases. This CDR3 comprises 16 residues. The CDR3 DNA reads TGTGCCAGCAGCAATCCTGGGACAGGTGTCTCCTACGAGCAGTACTTC. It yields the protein CASSNPGTGVSYEQYF.

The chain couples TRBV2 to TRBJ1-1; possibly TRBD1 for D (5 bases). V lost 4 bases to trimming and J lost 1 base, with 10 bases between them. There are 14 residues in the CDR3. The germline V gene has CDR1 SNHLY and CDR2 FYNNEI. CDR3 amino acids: CASSAEQGNTEAFF. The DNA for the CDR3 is TGTGCCAGCAGTGCCGAGCAGGGGAACACTGAAGCTTTCTTT.

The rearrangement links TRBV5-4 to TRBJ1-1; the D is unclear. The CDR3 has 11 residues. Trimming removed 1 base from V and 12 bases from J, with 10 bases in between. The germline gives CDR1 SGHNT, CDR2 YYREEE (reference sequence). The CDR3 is CASSLKVETFF. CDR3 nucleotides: TGTGCCAGCAGCTTGAAAGTAGAAACTTTCTTT.

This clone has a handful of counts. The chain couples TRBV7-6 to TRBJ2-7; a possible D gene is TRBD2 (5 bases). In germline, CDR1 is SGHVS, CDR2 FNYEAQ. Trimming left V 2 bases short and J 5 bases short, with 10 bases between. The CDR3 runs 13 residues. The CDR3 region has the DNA TGTGCCAGCAGCTTAAGCTCGAGGGACGAGCAGTACTTC. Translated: CASSLSSRDEQYF.

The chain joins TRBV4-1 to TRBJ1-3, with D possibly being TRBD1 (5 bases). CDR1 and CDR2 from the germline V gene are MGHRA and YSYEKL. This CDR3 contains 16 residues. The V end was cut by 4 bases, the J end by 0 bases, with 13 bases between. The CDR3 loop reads CASSLGDFVSGNTIYF. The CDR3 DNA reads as TGCGCCAGCAGCCTAGGGGACTTTGTCTCTGGAAACACCATATATTTT.

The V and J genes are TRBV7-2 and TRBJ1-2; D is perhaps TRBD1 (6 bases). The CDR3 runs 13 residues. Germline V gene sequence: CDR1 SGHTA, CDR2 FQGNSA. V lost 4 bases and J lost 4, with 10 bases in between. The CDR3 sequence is CASSSQGTYGYTF. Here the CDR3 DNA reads TGTGCCAGCAGCTCACAGGGTACCTATGGCTACACCTTC.

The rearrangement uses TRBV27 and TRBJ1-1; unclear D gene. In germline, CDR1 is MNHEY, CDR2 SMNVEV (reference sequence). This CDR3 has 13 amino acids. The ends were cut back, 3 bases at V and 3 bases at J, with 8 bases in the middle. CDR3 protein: CASSFAGDTEAFF. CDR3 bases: TGTGCCAGCAGTTTTGCCGGGGACACTGAAGCTTTCTTT.

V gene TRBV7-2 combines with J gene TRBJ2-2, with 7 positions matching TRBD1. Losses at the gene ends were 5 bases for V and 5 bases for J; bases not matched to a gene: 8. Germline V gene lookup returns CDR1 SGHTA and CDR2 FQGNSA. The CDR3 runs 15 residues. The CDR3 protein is CASSRDRFGTGELFF. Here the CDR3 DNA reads TGTGCCAGCAGCCGGGACAGATTTGGGACCGGGGAGCTGTTTTTT.

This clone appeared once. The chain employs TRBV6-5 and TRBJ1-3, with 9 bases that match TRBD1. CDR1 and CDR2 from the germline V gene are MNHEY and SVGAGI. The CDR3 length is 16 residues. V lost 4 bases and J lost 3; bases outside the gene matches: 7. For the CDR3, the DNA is TGTGCCAGCAGTTTGGGACAGGGCCTCGGTGGAAACACCATATATTTT. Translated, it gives CASSLGQGLGGNTIYF.

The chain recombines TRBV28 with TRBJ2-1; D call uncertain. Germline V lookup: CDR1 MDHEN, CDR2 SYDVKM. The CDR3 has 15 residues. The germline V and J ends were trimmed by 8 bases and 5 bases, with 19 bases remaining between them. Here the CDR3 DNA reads TGTGCCAGCCGCCCTCCGGTTCGTCGGGACAATGAGCAGTTCTTC. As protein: CASRPPVRRDNEQFF.